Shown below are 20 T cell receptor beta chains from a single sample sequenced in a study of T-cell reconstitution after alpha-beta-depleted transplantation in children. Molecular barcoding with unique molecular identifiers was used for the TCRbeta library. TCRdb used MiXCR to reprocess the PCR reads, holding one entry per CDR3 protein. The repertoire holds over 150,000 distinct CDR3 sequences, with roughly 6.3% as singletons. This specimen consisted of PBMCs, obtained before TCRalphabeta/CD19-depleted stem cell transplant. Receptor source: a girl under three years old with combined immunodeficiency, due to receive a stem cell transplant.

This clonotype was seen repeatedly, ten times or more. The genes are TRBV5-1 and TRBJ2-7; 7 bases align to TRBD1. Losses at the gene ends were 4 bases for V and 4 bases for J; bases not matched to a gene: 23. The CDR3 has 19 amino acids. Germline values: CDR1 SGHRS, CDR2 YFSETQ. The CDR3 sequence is CASSPLTGQWSNFAYEQYF. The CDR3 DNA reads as TGCGCCAGCAGCCCCCTAACGGGACAGTGGTCGAACTTCGCGTACGAGCAGTACTTC.

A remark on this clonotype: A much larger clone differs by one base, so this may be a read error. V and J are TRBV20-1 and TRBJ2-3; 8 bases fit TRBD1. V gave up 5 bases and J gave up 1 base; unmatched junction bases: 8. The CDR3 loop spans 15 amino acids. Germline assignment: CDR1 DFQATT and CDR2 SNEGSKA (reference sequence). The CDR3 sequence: CSALDRATGTDTQYF. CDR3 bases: TGCAGTGCTCTGGACAGGGCAACTGGCACAGATACGCAGTATTTT.

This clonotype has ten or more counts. The CDR3 loop reads CASSLSAGHEQFF. DNA for the CDR3: TGTGCCAGCAGCTTAAGCGCAGGGCACGAGCAGTTCTTC. The chain is built from TRBV7-3 and TRBJ2-1, with TRBD1 as a possible D gene (5 bases). Germline CDR1 is SGHTA and CDR2 is FQGTGA. The CDR3 spans 13 residues. V was cut by 1 base and J by 10 bases, with 11 bases left in between. Together with reference TRBV7-3 and TRBJ2-1, the CDR3 gives the full variable domain: GAGVSQTPSNKVTEKGKYVELRCDPISGHTALYWYRQSLGQGPEFLIYFQGTGAADDSGLPNDRFFAVRPEGSVSTLKIQRTERGDSAVYLCASSLSAGHEQFFGPGTRLTVL.

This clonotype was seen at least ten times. CDR3 region: CSVESKSSYNEQFF. Here the CDR3 DNA reads TGCAGCGTTGAATCGAAAAGCTCCTACAATGAGCAGTTCTTC. The chain links TRBV29-1 to TRBJ2-1; the D is unclear. This CDR3 region has 14 residues. The germline V gene has CDR1 SQVTM and CDR2 ANQGSEA. The V end was cut by 2 bases, the J end by 0 bases, with 8 bases between.

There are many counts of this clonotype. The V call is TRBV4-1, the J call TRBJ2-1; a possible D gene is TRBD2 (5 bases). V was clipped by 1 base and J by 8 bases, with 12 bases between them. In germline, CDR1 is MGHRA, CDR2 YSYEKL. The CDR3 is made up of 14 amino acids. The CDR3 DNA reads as TGCGCCAGCAGCCAAGGCCTCCTTAGCGATGAGCAGTTCTTC. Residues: CASSQGLLSDEQFF.

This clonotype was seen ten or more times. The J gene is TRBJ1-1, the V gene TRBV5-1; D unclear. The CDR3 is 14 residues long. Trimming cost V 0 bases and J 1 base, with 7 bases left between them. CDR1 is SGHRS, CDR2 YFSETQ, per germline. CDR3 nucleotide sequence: TGCGCCAGCAGCTTGGGAGCCTCGAACACTGAAGCTTTCTTT. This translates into CASSLGASNTEAFF.

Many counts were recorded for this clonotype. CDR3 DNA: TGTGCCAGCAGCACTAAGGGACTAGCGTGGACACTCTACAATGAGCAGTTCTTC. It is translated as CASSTKGLAWTLYNEQFF. V is TRBV11-1 and J is TRBJ2-1, with 10 bases aligning to TRBD2. J was trimmed by 3 bases and V by 5 bases; bases with no gene match: 13. Per the germline V gene, CDR1 is SGHAT and CDR2 is FQDESV (reference sequence). This CDR3 has 18 residues. Drawing the rest from reference TRBV11-1 and TRBJ2-1, the complete variable domain is EAEVAQSPRYKITEKSQAVAFWCDPISGHATLYWYRQILGQGPELLVQFQDESVVDDSQLPKDRFSAERLKGVDSTLKIQPAELGDSAMYLCASSTKGLAWTLYNEQFFGPGTRLTVL.

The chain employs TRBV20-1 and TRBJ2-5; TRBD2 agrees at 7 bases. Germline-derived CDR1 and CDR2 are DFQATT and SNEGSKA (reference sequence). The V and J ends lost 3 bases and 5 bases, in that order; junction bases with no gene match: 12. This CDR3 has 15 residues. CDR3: CSASEPETSSETQYF. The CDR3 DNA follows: TGCAGTGCTAGCGAACCCGAGACTAGCTCGGAGACCCAGTACTTC.

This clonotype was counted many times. The CDR3 DNA is TGTGCCAGCAGCGCGCTCCTCTACTATTCCGGCTACACCTTC. Its protein product is CASSALLYYSGYTF. The chain combines TRBV12-3 or TRBV12-4 with TRBJ1-2; no clear D gene. The CDR3 spans 14 residues. V was shortened by 6 bases and J by 8 bases, with 19 bases between the two germline ends.

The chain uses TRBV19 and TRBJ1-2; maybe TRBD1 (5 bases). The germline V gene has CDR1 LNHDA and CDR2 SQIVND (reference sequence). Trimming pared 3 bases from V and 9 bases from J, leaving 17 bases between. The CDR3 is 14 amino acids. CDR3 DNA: TGTGCCAGTAGTATTGGGGCAGGGACCCTACGCTACACCTTC. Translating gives CASSIGAGTLRYTF.

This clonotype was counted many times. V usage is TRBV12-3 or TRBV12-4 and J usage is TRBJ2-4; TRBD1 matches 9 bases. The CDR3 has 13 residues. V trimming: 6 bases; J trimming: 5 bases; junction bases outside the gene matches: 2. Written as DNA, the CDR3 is TGTGCCAGCAGACAGGGGGCGGAAAACATTCAGTACTTC. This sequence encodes CASRQGAENIQYF.

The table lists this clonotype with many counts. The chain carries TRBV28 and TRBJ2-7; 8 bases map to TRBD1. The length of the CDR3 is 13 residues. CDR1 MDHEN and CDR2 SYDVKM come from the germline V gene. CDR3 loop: CATTRTGLSEQYF. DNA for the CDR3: TGTGCTACCACCCGGACAGGGCTAAGCGAGCAGTACTTC.

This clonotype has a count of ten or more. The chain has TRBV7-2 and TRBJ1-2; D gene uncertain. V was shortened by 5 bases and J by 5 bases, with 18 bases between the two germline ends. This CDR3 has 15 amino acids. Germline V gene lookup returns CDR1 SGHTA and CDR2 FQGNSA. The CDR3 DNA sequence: TGTGCCAGCAGCGTCGGTCGTGCCCCGGGTTATGGCTACACCTTC. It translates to CASSVGRAPGYGYTF.

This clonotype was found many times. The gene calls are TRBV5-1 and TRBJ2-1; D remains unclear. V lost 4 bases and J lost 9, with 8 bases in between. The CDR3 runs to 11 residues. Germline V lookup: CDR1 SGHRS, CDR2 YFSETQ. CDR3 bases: TGCGCCAGCAGCGCCTATAGTGAGCAGTTCTTC. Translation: CASSAYSEQFF.

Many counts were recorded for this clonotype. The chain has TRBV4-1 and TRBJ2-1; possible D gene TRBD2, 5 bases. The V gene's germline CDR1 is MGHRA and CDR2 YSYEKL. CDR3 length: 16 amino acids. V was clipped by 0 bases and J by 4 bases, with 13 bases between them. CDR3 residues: CASSQDGGLGYNEQFF. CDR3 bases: TGCGCCAGCAGCCAAGACGGCGGGCTGGGTTACAATGAGCAGTTCTTC.

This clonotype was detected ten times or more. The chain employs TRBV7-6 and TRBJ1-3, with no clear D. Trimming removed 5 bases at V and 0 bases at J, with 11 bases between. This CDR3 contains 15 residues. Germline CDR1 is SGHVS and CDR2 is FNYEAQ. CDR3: CASSQILSSGNTIYF. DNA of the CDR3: TGTGCCAGCAGCCAGATCCTTTCCTCTGGAAACACCATATATTTT.

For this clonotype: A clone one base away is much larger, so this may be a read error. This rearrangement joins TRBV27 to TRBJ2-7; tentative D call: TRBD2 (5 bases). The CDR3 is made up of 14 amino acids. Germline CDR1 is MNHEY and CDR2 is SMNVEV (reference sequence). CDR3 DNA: TGTGCCGGCAGTTCTGAGGGAGACTCCTACGAGCAGTACTTC. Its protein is CAGSSEGDSYEQYF.

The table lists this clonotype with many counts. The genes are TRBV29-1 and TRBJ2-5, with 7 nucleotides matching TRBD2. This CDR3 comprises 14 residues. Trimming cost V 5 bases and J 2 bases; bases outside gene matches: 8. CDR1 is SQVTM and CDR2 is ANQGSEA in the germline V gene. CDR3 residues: CSVRDYRDQETQYF. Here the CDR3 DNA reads TGCAGCGTTAGGGACTATCGAGATCAAGAGACCCAGTACTTC.

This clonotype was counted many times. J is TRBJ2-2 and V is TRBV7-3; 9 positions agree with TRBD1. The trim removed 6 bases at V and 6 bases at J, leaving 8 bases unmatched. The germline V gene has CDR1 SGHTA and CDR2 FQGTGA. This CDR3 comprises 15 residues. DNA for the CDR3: TGTGCCAGCAGACCGGACAGGGGAGGATCCGGGGAGCTGTTTTTT. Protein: CASRPDRGGSGELFF.

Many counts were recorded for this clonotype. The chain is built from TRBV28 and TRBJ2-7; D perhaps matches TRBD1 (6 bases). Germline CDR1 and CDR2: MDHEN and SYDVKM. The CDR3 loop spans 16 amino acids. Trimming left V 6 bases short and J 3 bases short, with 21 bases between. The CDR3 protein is CASSERTGTIYYEQYF. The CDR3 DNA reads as TGTGCCAGCAGCGAGAGAACCGGGACAATCTACTACGAGCAGTACTTC.